Below, one T cell receptor (beta chain) is given with its context. Its antigen is still unknown. Other DNA sequences in the sample encode the same CDR3. Profiled with immunoSEQ multiplex PCR; TCRdb holds only in-frame clones, not every one. The sample includes about 76,000 clones, about four fifths seen only once; the top ten take about 0.79%. The sample originates from a study of radiotherapy plus CTLA-4 blockade in lung cancer. Study-wide background: Objective responses were documented in around 19% of patients, with disease control in roughly 33%.

Ipilimumab-mediated CTLA-4 blockade plus focal radiation was given to patients having chemo-refractory metastatic non-small-cell lung cancer. Findings and limits, study-wide: The best prediction of response reportedly came from early blood T cell clone dynamics, with interferon-beta. TCR clones of tumor origin grew in blood after radiotherapy plus ipilimumab.

The receptor was isolated from a human donor with non-small cell lung cancer who had stable disease on radiotherapy plus ipilimumab. The source was peripheral blood, collected from a patient treated with radiotherapy plus ipilimumab.

CDR3 in amino acids: CASGGDRPNTDTQYF. In DNA, the CDR3 is TGTGCTAGTGGGGGGGACAGACCCAACACAGATACGCAGTATTTT. V is TRBV12-5 and J is TRBJ2-3; the match to TRBD1 covers 7 bases. Germline values: CDR1 LGHNT, CDR2 FRNRAP. CDR3 length equals 15 residues. V trimming: 6 bases; J trimming: 2 bases; junction bases outside the gene matches: 8.